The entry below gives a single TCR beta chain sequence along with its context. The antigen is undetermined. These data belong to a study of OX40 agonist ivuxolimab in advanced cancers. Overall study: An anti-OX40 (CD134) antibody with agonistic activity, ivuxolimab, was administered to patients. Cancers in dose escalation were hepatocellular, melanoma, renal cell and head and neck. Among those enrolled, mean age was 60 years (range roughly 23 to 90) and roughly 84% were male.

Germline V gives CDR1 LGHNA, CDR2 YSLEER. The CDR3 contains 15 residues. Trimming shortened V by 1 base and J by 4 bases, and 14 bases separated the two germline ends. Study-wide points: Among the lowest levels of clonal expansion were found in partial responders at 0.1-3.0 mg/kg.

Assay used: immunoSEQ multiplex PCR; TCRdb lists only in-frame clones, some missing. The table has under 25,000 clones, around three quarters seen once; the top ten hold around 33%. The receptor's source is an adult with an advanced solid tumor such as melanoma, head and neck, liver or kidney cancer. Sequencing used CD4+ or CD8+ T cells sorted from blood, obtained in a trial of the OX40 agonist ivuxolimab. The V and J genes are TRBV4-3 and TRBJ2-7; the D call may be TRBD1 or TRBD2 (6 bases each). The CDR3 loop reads CASSQVRGGPYEQYF. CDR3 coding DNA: TGCGCCAGCAGCCAAGTCAGAGGGGGGCCTTACGAGCAGTACTTC.